Included here is one TCR beta chain sequence, with context. The sample originates from a study of cytomegalovirus exposure and HLA in healthy donors. The germline V gene has CDR1 SEHNR and CDR2 FQNEAQ (reference sequence). J was trimmed by 2 bases and V by 0 bases; bases with no gene match: 7. The CDR3 sequence is 17 residues long. Clones were read by immunoSEQ multiplex PCR, and TCRdb kept only the in-frame ones, dropping some. Altogether about 360,000 clones are present, 86% being singletons, with the ten largest covering roughly 0.83%. The source material was PBMCs. This TCR was sampled from a woman under 30 in good health and CMV-seronegative. This chain links TRBV7-9 with TRBJ2-7; 10 bases are a match to TRBD1. The CDR3 bases are TGTGCCAGCAGCTTAGCAGGGACGGGACAGGGGACCTACGAGCAGTACTTC. This encodes CASSLAGTGQGTYEQYF. The whole variable domain, filled in from reference TRBV7-9 and TRBJ2-7, reads DTGVSQNPRHKITKRGQNVTFRCDPISEHNRLYWYRQTLGQGPEFLTYFQNEAQLEKSRLLSDRFSAERPKGSFSTLEIQRTEQGDSAMYLCASSLAGTGQGTYEQYFGPGTRLTVT.